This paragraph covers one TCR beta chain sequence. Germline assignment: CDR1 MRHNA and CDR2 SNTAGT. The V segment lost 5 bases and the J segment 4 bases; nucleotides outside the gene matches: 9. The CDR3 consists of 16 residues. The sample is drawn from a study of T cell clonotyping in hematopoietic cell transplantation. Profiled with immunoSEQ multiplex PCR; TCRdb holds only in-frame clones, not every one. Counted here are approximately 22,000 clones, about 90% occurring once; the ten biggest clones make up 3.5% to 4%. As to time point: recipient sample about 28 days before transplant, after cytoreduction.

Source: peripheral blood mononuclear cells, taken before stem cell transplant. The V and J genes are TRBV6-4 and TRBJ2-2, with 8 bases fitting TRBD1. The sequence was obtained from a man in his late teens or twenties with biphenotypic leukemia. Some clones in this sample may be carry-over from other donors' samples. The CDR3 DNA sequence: TGTGCCAGCAGTACCTGGACAGGGTCGGTCACCGGGGAGCTGTTTTTT. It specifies CASSTWTGSVTGELFF.